The text below deals with one T cell receptor (beta chain). This sample is drawn from a study of OX40 agonist ivuxolimab in advanced cancers. The CDR3 runs to 14 residues. Germline CDR1 SGHNT, CDR2 YYREEE (reference sequence). V gave up 4 bases and J gave up 0 bases; unmatched junction bases: 1. Only in-frame clones appear in the TCRdb table, and some are missing; sequencing was by immunoSEQ multiplex PCR. The data hold some 60,000 clones, with 80% to 90% observed a single time. The chain is built from TRBV5-4 and TRBJ2-1, with 7 bases that match TRBD2. This clonotype originated in an adult with an advanced solid tumor such as melanoma, head and neck, liver or kidney cancer. The specimen comprised CD4+ or CD8+ T cells sorted from blood, sampled in a trial of the OX40 agonist ivuxolimab. CDR3 sequence: CASSQRGSYNEQFF. The CDR3 coding sequence is TGTGCCAGCAGCCAGCGGGGCTCCTACAATGAGCAGTTCTTC.